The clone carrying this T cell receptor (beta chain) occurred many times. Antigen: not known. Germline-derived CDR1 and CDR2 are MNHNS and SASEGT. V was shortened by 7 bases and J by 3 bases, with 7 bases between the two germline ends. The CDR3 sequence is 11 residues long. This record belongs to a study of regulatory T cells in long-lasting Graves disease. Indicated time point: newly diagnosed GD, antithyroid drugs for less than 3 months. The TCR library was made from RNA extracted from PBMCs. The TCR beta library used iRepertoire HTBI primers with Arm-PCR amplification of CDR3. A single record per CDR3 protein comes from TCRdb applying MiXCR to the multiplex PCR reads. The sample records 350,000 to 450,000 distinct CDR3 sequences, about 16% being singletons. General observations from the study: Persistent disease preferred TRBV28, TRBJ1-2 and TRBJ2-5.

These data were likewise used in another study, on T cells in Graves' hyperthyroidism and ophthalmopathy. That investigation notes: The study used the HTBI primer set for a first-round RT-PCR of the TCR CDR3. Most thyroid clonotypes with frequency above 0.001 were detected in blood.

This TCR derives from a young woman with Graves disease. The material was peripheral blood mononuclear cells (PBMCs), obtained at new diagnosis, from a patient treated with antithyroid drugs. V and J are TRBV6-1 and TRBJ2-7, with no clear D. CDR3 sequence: CASIWGYEQYF. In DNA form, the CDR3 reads TGTGCCAGCATCTGGGGCTACGAGCAGTACTTC.